A selection of T cell receptor beta chains follows, all from one sample in a study of shared clonotypes between healthy human individuals. Libraries were prepared by immunoSEQ multiplex PCR; TCRdb keeps only in-frame clonotypes and omits some of them. Among about 2.2 million clones, roughly 95% were seen once, and the ten largest hold more than 1.5%. Sequencing was done on a sample of naive CD8+ T cells from PBMCs. The receptors come from a man aged 18-30 years in good health. Some clones in this sample may be carry-over from other donors' samples. Both conserved end residues are part of each CDR3. D genes are given only for firm matches. The size entry is marked missing in some rows and otherwise reads once, few, many or a size class.

size: once; J: TRBJ1-2; V: TRBV11-2; D: NA; CDR3: CASRADLGYTF; DNA: TGTGCCAGCAGGGCGGACCTCGGCTACACCTTC
size: NA; J: TRBJ2-7; V: TRBV6-1; D: NA; CDR3: CASSAVEVDIHEQYF; DNA: TGTGCCAGCAGTGCGGTCGAGGTGGATATTCACGAGCAGTACTTC
size: NA; J: TRBJ2-1; V: TRBV11-3; D: NA; CDR3: CASSADRGGVYNEQFF; DNA: TGTGCCAGCAGCGCAGACAGGGGAGGGGTCTACAATGAGCAGTTCTTC
size: NA; J: TRBJ1-1; V: TRBV7-8; D: NA; CDR3: CASSLEARTGTEAFF; DNA: TGTGCCAGCAGCTTAGAAGCGCGAACGGGGACTGAAGCTTTCTTT
size: NA; J: TRBJ2-7; V: TRBV4-1; D: NA; CDR3: CASSRAQGPSYEQYF; DNA: TGCGCCAGCAGCCGCGCCCAGGGTCCTTCCTACGAGCAGTACTTC
size: NA; J: TRBJ1-1; V: TRBV6-6; D: NA; CDR3: CASTPRLRSPEEAFF; DNA: TGTGCCAGCACCCCGAGACTAAGGTCGCCGGAGGAGGCTTTCTTT
size: NA; J: TRBJ2-7; V: TRBV6-1; D: TRBD2; CDR3: CASTGLAGFYEQYF; DNA: TGTGCCAGCACCGGACTAGCGGGGTTCTACGAGCAGTACTTC
size: NA; J: TRBJ2-7; V: TRBV9; D: NA; CDR3: CASSVGLASSYEQYF; DNA: TGTGCCAGCAGCGTAGGGTTAGCTTCCTCCTACGAGCAGTACTTC
size: NA; J: TRBJ1-1; V: TRBV19; D: NA; CDR3: CASSIVGGNTEAFF; DNA: TGTGCCAGTAGTATAGTCGGGGGGAACACTGAAGCTTTCTTT
size: NA; J: TRBJ1-4; V: TRBV15; D: TRBD1; CDR3: CATQFGTASNEKLFF; DNA: TGTGCCACTCAGTTTGGGACAGCCTCTAATGAAAAACTGTTTTTT
size: NA; J: TRBJ2-7; V: TRBV2; D: NA; CDR3: CASGGVGTLYEQYF; DNA: TGTGCCAGCGGTGGCGTCGGGACACTGTACGAGCAGTACTTC
size: NA; J: TRBJ2-1; V: TRBV7-8; D: NA; CDR3: CASSPPINEQFF; DNA: TGTGCCAGCAGCCCCCCAATCAATGAGCAGTTCTTC
size: once; J: TRBJ2-1; V: TRBV7-2; D: TRBD2; CDR3: CASSFPREGSYNEQFF; DNA: TGTGCCAGCAGCTTCCCGCGGGAGGGCTCCTACAATGAGCAGTTCTTC
size: NA; J: TRBJ1-3; V: TRBV28; D: NA; CDR3: CASSLRSGNTIYF; DNA: TGTGCCAGCAGTTTAAGGTCAGGAAACACCATATATTTT
size: NA; J: TRBJ1-1; V: TRBV30; D: NA; CDR3: CAWRDRLNTEAFF; DNA: TGTGCCTGGAGGGACAGATTGAACACTGAAGCTTTCTTT
size: once; J: TRBJ1-2; V: TRBV28; D: TRBD1; CDR3: CASSQTGTGGPRVGYTF; DNA: TGTGCCAGCAGTCAAACCGGGACAGGGGGCCCTCGGGTTGGCTACACCTTC
size: NA; J: TRBJ2-1; V: TRBV27; D: TRBD1; CDR3: CASSRTGESYNEQFF; DNA: TGTGCCAGCAGCCGAACAGGGGAATCCTACAATGAGCAGTTCTTC
size: NA; J: TRBJ1-1; V: TRBV4-3; D: NA; CDR3: CASSQERGFFSPTEAFF; DNA: TGCGCCAGCAGCCAAGAGAGAGGCTTTTTTTCCCCCACTGAAGCTTTCTTT
size: NA; J: TRBJ2-1; V: TRBV28; D: TRBD2; CDR3: CASSFLAGEGGNEQFF; DNA: TGTGCCAGCAGTTTCCTAGCGGGAGAGGGTGGGAATGAGCAGTTCTTC
size: NA; J: TRBJ2-7; V: TRBV9; D: NA; CDR3: CASSVGWSSYEQYF; DNA: TGTGCCAGCAGCGTAGGATGGAGCTCCTACGAGCAGTACTTC
size: NA; J: TRBJ2-1; V: TRBV5-4; D: NA; CDR3: CASSLAGLLYNEQFF; DNA: TGTGCCAGCAGCTTGGCGGGACTCTTGTATAATGAGCAGTTCTTC
size: NA; J: TRBJ2-3; V: TRBV7-2; D: TRBD1; CDR3: CASSLAYGTGFGTDTQYF; DNA: TGTGCCAGCAGCTTAGCGTACGGGACAGGGTTCGGCACAGATACGCAGTATTTT
size: NA; J: TRBJ2-7; V: TRBV7-8; D: TRBD1; CDR3: CASSLFLGQIYEQYF; DNA: TGTGCCAGCAGCTTATTTTTGGGACAGATCTACGAGCAGTACTTC
size: NA; J: TRBJ1-1; V: TRBV4-3; D: TRBD1; CDR3: CASSQVWTGGNEAFF; DNA: TGCGCCAGCAGCCAAGTATGGACAGGGGGGAATGAAGCTTTCTTT
size: NA; J: TRBJ2-7; V: TRBV19; D: NA; CDR3: CASSPWGSGYEQYF; DNA: TGTGCCAGTAGTCCCTGGGGGTCTGGGTACGAGCAGTACTTC
size: NA; J: TRBJ2-1; V: TRBV29-1; D: NA; CDR3: CSVERQVDNEQFF; DNA: TGCAGCGTAGAAAGACAGGTCGACAATGAGCAGTTCTTC
size: NA; J: TRBJ2-1; V: TRBV2; D: TRBD2; CDR3: CASSPGTSGMYNEQFF; DNA: TGTGCCAGCAGTCCCGGGACTAGCGGGATGTACAATGAGCAGTTCTTC
size: NA; J: TRBJ2-1; V: TRBV4-1; D: TRBD1; CDR3: CASSQRTGSLNEQFF; DNA: TGCGCCAGCAGCCAACGGACAGGGTCCCTCAATGAGCAGTTCTTC
size: NA; J: TRBJ2-4; V: TRBV7-8; D: NA; CDR3: CASSDRAKNIQYF; DNA: TGTGCCAGCAGTGACAGGGCCAAAAACATTCAGTACTTC
size: NA; J: TRBJ1-5; V: TRBV9; D: NA; CDR3: CASSRDDRYSNQPQHF; DNA: TGTGCCAGCAGCCGTGATGACAGATATAGCAATCAGCCCCAGCATTTT